The entry that follows covers one TCR beta chain sequence. This entry comes from a study of identical twins. Healthy Caucasians alone served as donors. TCRdb re-derived calls from the 5' RACE reads in MiXCR, one entry per CDR3 protein. The table lists under 800,000 distinct CDR3 sequences, approximately 21% of them singletons. Trimming removed 4 bases from V and 0 bases from J, with 9 bases in between. CDR3 size: 14 residues. In germline, CDR1 is MNHEY, CDR2 SVGEGT. The sample also formed part of further work on T cells expressing NK-cell markers.

This sequence was found in a woman under 30 in good health. Source material: PBMCs. This rearrangement joins TRBV6-2 or TRBV6-3 to TRBJ1-1; D is perhaps TRBD1 (6 bases). The CDR3 reads CASSWTAMNTEAFF. The CDR3 nucleotides are TGTGCCAGCAGTTGGACAGCCATGAACACTGAAGCTTTCTTT.